This T cell receptor (beta chain) was recorded in a study of OX40 agonist ivuxolimab in advanced cancers. Regarding the complete study: Ivuxolimab was a fully human IgG2 agonistic monoclonal antibody targeting the costimulatory receptor OX40 (CD134). Prior anti-PD-1, anti-PD-L1 or anti-CTLA-4 therapy was permitted, and checkpoint inhibitors had been received by less than 45% of dose-escalation patients. In the dose-escalation cohort, around 80% of patients were male, and the mean age was 60 years with a range of about 20 to 80. Intravenous ivuxolimab was administered to patients every 2 weeks at six dose levels: 0.01, 0.1, 0.3, 1.5, 3 and 10 mg/kg. Among the 50 to 55 dose-escalation patients, around 20 had hepatocellular carcinoma, around 15 melanoma, 9 renal cell carcinoma and 9 head and neck cancer. Three dose-escalation patients achieved partial responses, one with hepatocellular carcinoma and two with cutaneous melanoma. Peripheral TCRbeta sequencing aimed to test whether ivuxolimab altered TCR sequence diversity and caused clonal T-cell expansion. The monotherapy dose-escalation portion (N of about 57 patients) of the phase I ivuxolimab trial is reported in the paper. General conclusions and limits of the study: Low levels of normalized T-cell clonal expansion were also seen in some nonresponding patients. In the 0.1-3.0 mg/kg groups, partial responders had among the lowest normalized peripheral clonal expansion, particularly in CD8+ T cells. At doses from 0.1 to 3.0 mg/kg, clonal expansion was seen in both CD4+ and CD8+ blood T cells between baseline and week 6. Which antigens the clonally expanded peripheral T cells were specific for was not determined. After ivuxolimab, expanded clones were on average more numerous among CD8+ T cells than among CD4+ T cells.

The germline V gene encodes CDR1 LNHNV and CDR2 YYDKDF (reference sequence). Ends trimmed: V by 5 bases, J by 3 bases; bases unmatched to a gene: 18. The CDR3 runs 18 amino acids, cysteine and phenylalanine included. The kept DNA is CDR3 alone, 54 bases in frame from the first base. To sequence the TCRbeta CDR3 region, genomic DNA was isolated from the sorted cells. TCRbeta CDR3 regions were sequenced using the immunoSEQ Assay. In its TCRdb copy, this immuneACCESS table keeps in-frame sequences only and misses some clones. Where compared with another copy, unresolved V genes explain less than half of these, and the others have no known cause. In this sample the table shows 78,000 or so clones, roughly 90% of which occur a single time. In total, the top ten clones hold roughly 9.7% of the sample. Patients with a history of autoimmune disease or receiving systemic immunosuppression were excluded from the trial. Peripheral blood for TCR sequencing was collected from all dose cohorts at baseline, on cycle 4 day 1, and on cycle 7 day 1. Samples were obtained from an open-label, multicenter, first-in-human phase I dose-escalation trial of ivuxolimab. Adults with locally advanced or metastatic head and neck squamous cell, hepatocellular, melanoma or renal cell carcinoma were enrolled in the trial. Before TCR sequencing, CD4+ and CD8+ T cells were separately sorted from peripheral blood.

Worth noting for this clone: The target of this receptor is not known. Qualities for individual bases were not recorded, and no much larger clone is one base off.

The sequence is built from TRBV15 and TRBJ1-2; 7 of the junction bases match TRBD1. The sequencing here drew on CD4+ or CD8+ T cells sorted from blood, taken in a trial of the OX40 agonist ivuxolimab. This clonotype was obtained from an adult with an advanced solid tumor such as melanoma, head and neck, liver or kidney cancer. For the CDR3, the sequence is CATSGAAAWPRGHYGYTF. DNA sequence: TGTGCCACCAGCGGAGCGGCCGCATGGCCAAGGGGGCACTATGGCTACACCTTC.